Following are 5 T cell receptor beta chains from one sample sequenced in a study of blood T cell repertoires in COVID-19. TCRdb keeps only in-frame clones here, not all; method: immunoSEQ multiplex PCR. In the table there are 150,000 to 200,000 clones, more than 70% of which are singletons. The source material was peripheral blood. These receptor sequences come from a human donor in a cohort sampled during active COVID-19.

The V gene is TRBV19, the J gene TRBJ2-3; 14 bases align to TRBD2. Germline CDR1 LNHDA, CDR2 SQIVND (reference sequence). Trimming at V came to 6 bases and at J to 4 bases, leaving 3 bases not matched to a gene. The CDR3 totals 15 residues. The CDR3 sequence is CASRTTSGRADTQYF. DNA of the CDR3: TGTGCCAGTAGGACGACTAGCGGGAGGGCAGATACGCAGTATTTT.

The chain couples TRBV5-4 to TRBJ2-1; D is uncertain. The ends were cut back, 1 base at V and 10 bases at J, with 12 bases in the middle. Per the germline V gene, CDR1 is SGHNT and CDR2 is YYREEE (reference sequence). The CDR3 contains 13 residues. Here the CDR3 reads CASSLTEKVEQFF. CDR3 coding DNA: TGTGCCAGCAGCTTGACCGAGAAAGTGGAGCAGTTCTTC. The whole variable domain, remainder taken from reference TRBV5-4 and TRBJ2-1, is ETGVTQSPTHLIKTRGQQVTLRCSSQSGHNTVSWYQQALGQGPQFIFQYYREEENGRGNFPPRFSGLQFPNYSSELNVNALELDDSALYLCASSLTEKVEQFFGPGTRLTVL.

The CDR3 loop reads CASSPHEFTEAFF. CDR3 sequence (DNA): TGTGCCAGCTCACCACACGAGTTTACTGAAGCTTTCTTT. This chain connects TRBV18 to TRBJ1-1; D remains ambiguous. Germline CDR1 is KGHSH and CDR2 is LQKENI. The CDR3 length is 13 residues. V was trimmed by 1 base and J by 5 bases, leaving 8 bases between them.

This chain connects TRBV27 to TRBJ1-1, with D uncertain. Germline V gene lookup returns CDR1 MNHEY and CDR2 SMNVEV (reference sequence). The CDR3 is made up of 14 amino acids. Trimming took off 5 bases at V and 1 base at J, with 11 bases between the two ends. The CDR3 region is CASSRELPNTEAFF. As DNA, the CDR3 is TGTGCCAGCAGTCGCGAACTCCCGAACACTGAAGCTTTCTTT.

This CDR3 is CASSPGASYEQYF. CDR3 nucleotide sequence: TGTGCCAGCAGTCCGGGAGCCTCCTACGAGCAGTACTTC. The V and J genes are TRBV6-2 or TRBV6-3 and TRBJ2-7, with D perhaps TRBD2 (6 bases). This CDR3 region has 13 residues. The germline V and J ends were trimmed by 5 bases and 0 bases, with 8 bases remaining between them. Germline CDR1 reads MNHEY; CDR2 reads SVGEGT.